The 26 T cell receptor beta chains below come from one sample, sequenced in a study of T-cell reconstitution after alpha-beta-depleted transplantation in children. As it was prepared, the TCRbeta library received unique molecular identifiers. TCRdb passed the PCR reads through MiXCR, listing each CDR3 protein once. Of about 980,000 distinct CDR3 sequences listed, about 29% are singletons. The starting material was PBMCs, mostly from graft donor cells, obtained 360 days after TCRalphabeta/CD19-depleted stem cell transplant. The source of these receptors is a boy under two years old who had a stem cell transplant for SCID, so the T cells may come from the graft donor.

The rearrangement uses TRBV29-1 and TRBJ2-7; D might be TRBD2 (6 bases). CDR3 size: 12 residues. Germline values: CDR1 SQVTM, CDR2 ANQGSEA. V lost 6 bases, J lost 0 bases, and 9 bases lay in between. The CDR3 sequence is CSVAGSSYEQYF. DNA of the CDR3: TGCAGCGTCGCGGGAAGCTCCTACGAGCAGTACTTC.

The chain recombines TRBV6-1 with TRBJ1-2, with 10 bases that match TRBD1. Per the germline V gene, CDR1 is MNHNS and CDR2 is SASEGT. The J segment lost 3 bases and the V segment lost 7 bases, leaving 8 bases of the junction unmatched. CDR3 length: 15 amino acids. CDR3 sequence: CASIPDRGLDYGYTF. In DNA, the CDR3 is TGTGCCAGCATTCCCGACAGGGGGCTAGACTATGGCTACACCTTC.

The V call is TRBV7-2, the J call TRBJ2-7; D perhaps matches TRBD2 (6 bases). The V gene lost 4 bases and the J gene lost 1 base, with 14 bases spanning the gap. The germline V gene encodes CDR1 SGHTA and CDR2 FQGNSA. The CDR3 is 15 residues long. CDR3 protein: CASSSSGGASYEQYF. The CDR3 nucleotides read TGTGCCAGCAGCTCGAGCGGAGGGGCATCCTACGAGCAGTACTTC.

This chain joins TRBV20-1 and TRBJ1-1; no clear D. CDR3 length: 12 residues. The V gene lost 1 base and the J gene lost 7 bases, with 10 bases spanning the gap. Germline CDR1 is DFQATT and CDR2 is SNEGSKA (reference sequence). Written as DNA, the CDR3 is TGCAGTGCTAGAGGGGAATGGGTTGAAGCTTTCTTT. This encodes CSARGEWVEAFF.

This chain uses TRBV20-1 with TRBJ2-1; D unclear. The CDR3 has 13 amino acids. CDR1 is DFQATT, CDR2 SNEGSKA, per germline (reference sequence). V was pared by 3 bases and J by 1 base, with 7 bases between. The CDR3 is CSASELSYNEQFF. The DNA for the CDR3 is TGCAGTGCTAGCGAGCTATCCTACAATGAGCAGTTCTTC.

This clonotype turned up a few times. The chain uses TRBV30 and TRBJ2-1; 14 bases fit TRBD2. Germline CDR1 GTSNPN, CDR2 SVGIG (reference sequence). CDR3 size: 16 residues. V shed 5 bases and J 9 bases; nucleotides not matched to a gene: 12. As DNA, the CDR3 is TGTGCCTGGGAGATGAAGACTAGCGGGGGGGCCGGTGAGCAGTTCTTC. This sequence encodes CAWEMKTSGGAGEQFF.

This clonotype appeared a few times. CDR3 sequence: CASSSSLAGGLNEQFF. The CDR3 DNA sequence: TGCGCCAGCAGCTCTTCGCTAGCGGGGGGGTTGAATGAGCAGTTCTTC. V is TRBV5-1 and J is TRBJ2-1; TRBD2 matches 12 bases. The CDR3 length is 16 residues. Trimming cost V 3 bases and J 7 bases; bases outside gene matches: 8. The germline V gene encodes CDR1 SGHRS and CDR2 YFSETQ.

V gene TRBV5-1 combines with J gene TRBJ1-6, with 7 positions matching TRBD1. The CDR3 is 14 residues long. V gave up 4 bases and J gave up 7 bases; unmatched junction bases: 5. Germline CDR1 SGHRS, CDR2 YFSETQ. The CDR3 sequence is CASSLQGTNSPLHF. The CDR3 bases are TGCGCCAGCAGCCTACAGGGGACGAATTCACCCCTCCACTTT.

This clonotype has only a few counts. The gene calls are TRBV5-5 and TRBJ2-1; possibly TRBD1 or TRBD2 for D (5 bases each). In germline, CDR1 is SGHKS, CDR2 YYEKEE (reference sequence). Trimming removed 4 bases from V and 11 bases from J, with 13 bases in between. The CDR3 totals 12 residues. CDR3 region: CASSIRGPKQFF. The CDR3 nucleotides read TGTGCCAGCAGCATTAGGGGACCCAAGCAGTTCTTC.

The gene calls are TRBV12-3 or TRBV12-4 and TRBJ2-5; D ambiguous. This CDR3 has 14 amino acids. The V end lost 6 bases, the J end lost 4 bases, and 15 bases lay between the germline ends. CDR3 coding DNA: TGTGCCAGCAGCCCTCCCGAGCCCCCAGAGACCCAGTACTTC. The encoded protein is CASSPPEPPETQYF.

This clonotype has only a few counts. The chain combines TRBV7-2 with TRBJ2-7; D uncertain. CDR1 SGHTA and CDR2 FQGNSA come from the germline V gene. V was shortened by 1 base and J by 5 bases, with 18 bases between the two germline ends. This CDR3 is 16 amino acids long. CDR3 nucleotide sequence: TGTGCCAGCAGCTTAGTTAGCCCTTCTGTGTCGAACGAGCAGTACTTC. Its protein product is CASSLVSPSVSNEQYF.

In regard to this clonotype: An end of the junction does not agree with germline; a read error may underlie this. The CDR3 nucleotides read TGTGCCAGCAGCTTTGGACTAGCGGGGGCACACAATAAGCAGTTCTTC. It is translated as CASSFGLAGAHNKQFF. This chain joins TRBV5-5 and TRBJ2-1; the match to TRBD2 covers 13 bases. CDR1 is SGHKS, CDR2 YYEKEE, per germline (reference sequence). CDR3 length equals 16 residues.

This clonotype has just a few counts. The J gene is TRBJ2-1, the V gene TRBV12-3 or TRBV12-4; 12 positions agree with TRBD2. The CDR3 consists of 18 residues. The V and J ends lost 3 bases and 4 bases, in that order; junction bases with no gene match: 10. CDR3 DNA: TGTGCCAGCAGTTTCTATGGGCTAGCGGGGGGGATTTACAATGAGCAGTTCTTC. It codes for CASSFYGLAGGIYNEQFF.

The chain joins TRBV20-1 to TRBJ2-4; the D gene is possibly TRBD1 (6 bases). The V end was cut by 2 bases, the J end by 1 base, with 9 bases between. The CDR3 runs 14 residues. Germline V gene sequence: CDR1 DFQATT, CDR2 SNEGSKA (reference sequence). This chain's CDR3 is CSARTQGAKNIQYF. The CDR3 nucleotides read TGCAGTGCTAGAACCCAGGGGGCCAAAAACATTCAGTACTTC.

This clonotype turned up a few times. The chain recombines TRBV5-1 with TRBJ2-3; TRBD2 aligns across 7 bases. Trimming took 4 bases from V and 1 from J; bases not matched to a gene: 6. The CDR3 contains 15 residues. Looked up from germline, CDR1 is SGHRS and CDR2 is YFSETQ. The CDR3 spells CASSGLADRTDTQYF. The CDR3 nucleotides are TGCGCCAGCAGCGGGCTAGCGGACCGCACAGATACGCAGTATTTT.

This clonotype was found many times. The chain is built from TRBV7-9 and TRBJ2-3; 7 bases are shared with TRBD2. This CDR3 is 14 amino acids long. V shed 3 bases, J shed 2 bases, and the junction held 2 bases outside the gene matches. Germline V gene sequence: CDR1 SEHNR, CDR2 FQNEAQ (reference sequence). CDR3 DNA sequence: TGTGCCAGCAGCTTTGGGGGGGTCACAGATACGCAGTATTTT. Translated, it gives CASSFGGVTDTQYF.

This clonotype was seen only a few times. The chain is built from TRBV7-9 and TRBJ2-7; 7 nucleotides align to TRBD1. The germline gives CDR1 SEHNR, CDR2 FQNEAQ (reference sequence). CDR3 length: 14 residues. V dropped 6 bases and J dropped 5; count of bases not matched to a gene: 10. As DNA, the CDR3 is TGTGCCAGCAGTCCACAGGGGAAAGTCGACGAGCAGTACTTC. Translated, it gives CASSPQGKVDEQYF.

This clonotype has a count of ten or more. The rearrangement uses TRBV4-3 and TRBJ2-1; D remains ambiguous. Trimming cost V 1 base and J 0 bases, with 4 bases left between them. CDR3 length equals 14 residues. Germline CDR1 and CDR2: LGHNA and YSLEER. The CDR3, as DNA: TGCGCCAGCAGCCAAGGTGGCTCCTACAATGAGCAGTTCTTC. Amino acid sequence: CASSQGGSYNEQFF.

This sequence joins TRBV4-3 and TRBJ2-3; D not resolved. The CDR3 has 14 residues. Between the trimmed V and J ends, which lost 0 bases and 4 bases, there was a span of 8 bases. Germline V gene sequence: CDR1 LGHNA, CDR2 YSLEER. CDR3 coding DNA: TGCGCCAGCAGCCAAGAAATGGGCCCAGATACGCAGTATTTT. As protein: CASSQEMGPDTQYF.

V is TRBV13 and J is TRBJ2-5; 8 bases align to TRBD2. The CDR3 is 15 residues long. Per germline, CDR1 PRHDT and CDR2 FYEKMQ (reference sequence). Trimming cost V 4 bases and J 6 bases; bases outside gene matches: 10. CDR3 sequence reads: CASSSLAGPIKTQYF. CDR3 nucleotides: TGTGCCAGCAGCTCCTTAGCGGGGCCAATTAAGACCCAGTACTTC.

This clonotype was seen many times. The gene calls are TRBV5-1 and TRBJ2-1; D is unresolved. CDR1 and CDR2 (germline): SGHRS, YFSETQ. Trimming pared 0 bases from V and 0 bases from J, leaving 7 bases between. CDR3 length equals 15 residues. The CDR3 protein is CASSLASSSYNEQFF. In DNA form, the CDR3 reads TGCGCCAGCAGCTTGGCTTCTAGCTCCTACAATGAGCAGTTCTTC.

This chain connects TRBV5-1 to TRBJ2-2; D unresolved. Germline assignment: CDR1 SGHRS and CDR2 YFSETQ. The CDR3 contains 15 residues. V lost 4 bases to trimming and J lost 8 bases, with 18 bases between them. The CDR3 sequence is CASSLQAPRTGELFF. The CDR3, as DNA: TGCGCCAGCAGCCTGCAGGCGCCACGTACTGGGGAGCTGTTTTTT.

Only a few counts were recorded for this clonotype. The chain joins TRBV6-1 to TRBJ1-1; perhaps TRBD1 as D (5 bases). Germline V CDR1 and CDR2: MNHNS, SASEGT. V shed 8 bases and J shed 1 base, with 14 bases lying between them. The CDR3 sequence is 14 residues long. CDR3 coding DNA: TGTGCCAGCGGGCAACCCACAGGGAACACTGAAGCTTTCTTT. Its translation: CASGQPTGNTEAFF.

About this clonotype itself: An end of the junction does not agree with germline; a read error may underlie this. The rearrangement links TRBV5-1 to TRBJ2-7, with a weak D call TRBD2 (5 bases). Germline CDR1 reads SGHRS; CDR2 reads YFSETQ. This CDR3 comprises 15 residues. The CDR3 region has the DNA TGCGCCAGCAGTTTGGGGAGCTTCCTAGCCTACGAGCAGTACTTC. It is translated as CASSLGSFLAYEQYF.

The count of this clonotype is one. CDR3 sequence: CSAEGRYSSYNEQFF. DNA of the CDR3: TGCAGTGCCGAGGGACGATATAGCTCCTACAATGAGCAGTTCTTC. V gene TRBV20-1 combines with J gene TRBJ2-1, with D tentatively TRBD1 or TRBD2 (5 bases each). Germline V gives CDR1 DFQATT, CDR2 SNEGSKA (reference sequence). The CDR3 contains 15 residues. V lost 6 bases to trimming and J lost 0 bases, with 15 bases between them.

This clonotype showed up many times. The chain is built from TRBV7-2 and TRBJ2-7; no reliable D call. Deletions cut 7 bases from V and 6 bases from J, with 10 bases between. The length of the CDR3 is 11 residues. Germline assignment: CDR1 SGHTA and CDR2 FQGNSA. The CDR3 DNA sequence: TGTGCCAGCAACTCAGCCGGCGAGCAGTACTTC. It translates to CASNSAGEQYF.